The rows below give T cell receptor beta chains drawn from one sample of a study of blood T cell repertoires in COVID-19. Produced via immunoSEQ multiplex PCR; TCRdb's table is partial and in-frame only. The table has nearly 350,000 clones, around 82% seen once. The sample taken for sequencing was peripheral blood. The receptors were sampled from a man aged 30 to 39 with active or convalescent COVID-19. The CDR3 runs from the conserved cysteine through the conserved F or W. D genes are given only for firm matches. Some rows have no size entry. The others give once, few or many, or a class for an expanded clone.

V: TRBV7-2; D: TRBD1; J: TRBJ1-1; size: NA; CDR3: CASSPDRAAAEAFF; DNA: TGTGCCAGCAGCCCAGACAGGGCTGCGGCTGAAGCTTTCTTT
V: TRBV6-5; D: NA; J: TRBJ1-1; size: few; CDR3: CASSTGWVNTEAFF; DNA: TGTGCCAGCAGTACAGGGTGGGTTAACACTGAAGCTTTCTTT
V: TRBV28; D: TRBD2; J: TRBJ2-1; size: NA; CDR3: CASSERLAGVEQFF; DNA: TGTGCCAGCAGTGAAAGACTAGCGGGAGTTGAGCAGTTCTTC
V: TRBV4-2; D: TRBD1; J: TRBJ2-2; size: NA; CDR3: CASSQGLNRGRTGELFF; DNA: TGTGCCAGCAGCCAAGGCTTGAACAGGGGAAGGACCGGGGAGCTGTTTTTT
V: TRBV18; D: NA; J: TRBJ2-5; size: NA; CDR3: CASSPGQEETQYF; DNA: TGTGCCAGCTCACCAGGTCAGGAAGAGACCCAGTACTTC
V: TRBV2; D: TRBD1; J: TRBJ1-5; size: NA; CDR3: CASTPTQGIHQPQHF; DNA: TGTGCCAGCACCCCAACACAGGGGATCCATCAGCCCCAGCATTTT
V: TRBV11-2; D: TRBD2; J: TRBJ2-5; size: NA; CDR3: CASSSRPRGVETQYF; DNA: TGTGCCAGCAGCTCCCGTCCCCGGGGGGTGGAGACCCAGTACTTC
V: TRBV4-3; D: NA; J: TRBJ1-4; size: few; CDR3: CASSQDRHGREKLFF; DNA: TGCGCCAGCAGCCAAGATCGTCACGGGAGAGAAAAACTGTTTTTT
V: TRBV4-3; D: TRBD2; J: TRBJ2-2; size: NA; CDR3: CASSQESIAGGPTGELFF; DNA: TGCGCCAGCAGCCAAGAGTCAATAGCGGGGGGGCCGACCGGGGAGCTGTTTTTT
V: TRBV7-9; D: NA; J: TRBJ2-7; size: NA; CDR3: CASSGRGRSYEQYF; DNA: TGTGCCAGCAGCGGCCGGGGGAGATCCTACGAGCAGTACTTC